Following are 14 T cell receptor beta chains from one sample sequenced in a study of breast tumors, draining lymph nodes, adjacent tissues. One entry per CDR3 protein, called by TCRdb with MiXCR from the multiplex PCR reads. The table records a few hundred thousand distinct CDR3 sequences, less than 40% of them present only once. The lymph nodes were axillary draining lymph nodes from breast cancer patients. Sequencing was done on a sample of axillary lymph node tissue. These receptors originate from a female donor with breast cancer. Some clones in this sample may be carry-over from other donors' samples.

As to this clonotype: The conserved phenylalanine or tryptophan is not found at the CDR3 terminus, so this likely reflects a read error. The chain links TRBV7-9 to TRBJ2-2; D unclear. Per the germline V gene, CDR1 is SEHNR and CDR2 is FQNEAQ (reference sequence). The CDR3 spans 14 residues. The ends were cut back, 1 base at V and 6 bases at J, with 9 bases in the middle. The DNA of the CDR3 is TGTGCCAGCAGCTTAGGAGGTTCCCCCGGGGAGCTGTTTCTT. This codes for CASSLGGSPGELFL.

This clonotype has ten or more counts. The CDR3 loop is CRHSFRTNQETQYF. The CDR3 DNA reads TGCAGGCATAGCTTCCGGACAAACCAAGAGACCCAGTACTTC. The chain employs TRBV29-1 and TRBJ2-5; TRBD1 is a possible D gene (5 bases). The germline V gene encodes CDR1 SQVTM and CDR2 ANQGSEA. This CDR3 spans 14 amino acids.

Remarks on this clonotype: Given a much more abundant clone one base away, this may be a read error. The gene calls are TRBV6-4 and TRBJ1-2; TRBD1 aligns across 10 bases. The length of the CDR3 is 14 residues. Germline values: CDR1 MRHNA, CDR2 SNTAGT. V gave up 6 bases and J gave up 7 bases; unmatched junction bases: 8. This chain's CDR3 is CASRPGTGVGGYTF. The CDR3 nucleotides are TGTGCCAGCAGGCCCGGGACAGGGGTTGGTGGCTACACCTTC.

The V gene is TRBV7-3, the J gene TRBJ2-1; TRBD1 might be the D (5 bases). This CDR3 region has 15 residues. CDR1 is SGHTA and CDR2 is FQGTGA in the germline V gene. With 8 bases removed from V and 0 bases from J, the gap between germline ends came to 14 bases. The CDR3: CASVGGAPSYNEQFF. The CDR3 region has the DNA TGTGCCAGCGTCGGTGGGGCCCCCTCCTACAATGAGCAGTTCTTC.

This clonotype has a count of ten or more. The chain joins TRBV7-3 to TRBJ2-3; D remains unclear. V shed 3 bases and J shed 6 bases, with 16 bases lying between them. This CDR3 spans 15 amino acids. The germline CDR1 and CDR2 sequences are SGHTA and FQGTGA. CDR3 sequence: CASSLDLGPGDTQYF. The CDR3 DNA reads TGTGCCAGCAGCTTGGATCTAGGGCCTGGGGATACGCAGTATTTT.

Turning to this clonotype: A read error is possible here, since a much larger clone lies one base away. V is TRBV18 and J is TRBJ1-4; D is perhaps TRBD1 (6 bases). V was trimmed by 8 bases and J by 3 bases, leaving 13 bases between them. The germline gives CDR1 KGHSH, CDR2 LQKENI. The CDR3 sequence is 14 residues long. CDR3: CASARQEANEKLFF. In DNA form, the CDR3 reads TGTGCCAGCGCCCGACAGGAAGCTAATGAAAAACTGTTTTTT. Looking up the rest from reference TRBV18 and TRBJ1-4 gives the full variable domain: NAGVMQNPRHLVRRRGQEARLRCSPMKGHSHVYWYRQLPEEGLKFMVYLQKENIIDESGMPKERFSAEFPKEGPSILRIQQVVRGDSAAYFCASARQEANEKLFFGSGTQLSVL.

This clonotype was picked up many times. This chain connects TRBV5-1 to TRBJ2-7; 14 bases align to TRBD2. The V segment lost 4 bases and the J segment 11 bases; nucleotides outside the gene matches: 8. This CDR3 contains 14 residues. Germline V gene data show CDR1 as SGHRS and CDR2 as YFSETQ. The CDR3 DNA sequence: TGCGCCAGCAGCAGAGACGGGACTAGCGGGAGTAAGTACTTC. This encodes CASSRDGTSGSKYF.

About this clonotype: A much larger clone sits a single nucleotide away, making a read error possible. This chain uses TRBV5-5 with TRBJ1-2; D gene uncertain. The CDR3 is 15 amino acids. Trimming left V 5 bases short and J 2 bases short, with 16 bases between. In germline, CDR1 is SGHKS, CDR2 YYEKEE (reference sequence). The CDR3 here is CASRGVPTRNYGYTF. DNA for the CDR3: TGTGCCAGCAGGGGTGTACCAACCCGAAACTATGGCTACACCTTC.

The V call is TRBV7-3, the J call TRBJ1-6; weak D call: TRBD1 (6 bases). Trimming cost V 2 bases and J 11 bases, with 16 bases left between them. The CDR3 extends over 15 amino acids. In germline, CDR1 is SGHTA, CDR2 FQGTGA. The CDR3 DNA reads TGTGCCAGCAGCTTATTCACGGCAGGGGAAGCACCCCTCCACTTT. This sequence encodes CASSLFTAGEAPLHF.

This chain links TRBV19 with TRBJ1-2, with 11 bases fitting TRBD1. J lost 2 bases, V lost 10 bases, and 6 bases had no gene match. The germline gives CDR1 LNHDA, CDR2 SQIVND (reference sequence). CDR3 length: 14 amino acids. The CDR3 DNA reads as TGTGCCACCAGTGGGACAGGGGGAAACTATGGCTACACCTTC. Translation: CATSGTGGNYGYTF. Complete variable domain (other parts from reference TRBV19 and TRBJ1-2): DGGITQSPKYLFRKEGQNVTLSCEQNLNHDAMYWYRQDPGQGLRLIYYSQIVNDFQKGDIAEGYSVSREKKESFPLTVTSAQKNPTAFYLCATSGTGGNYGYTFGSGTRLTVV.

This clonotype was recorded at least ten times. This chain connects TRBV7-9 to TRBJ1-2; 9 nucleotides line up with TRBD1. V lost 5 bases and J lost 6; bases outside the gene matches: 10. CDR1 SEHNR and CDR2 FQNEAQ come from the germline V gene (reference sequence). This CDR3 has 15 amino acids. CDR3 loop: CASSVLTGGGDGYTF. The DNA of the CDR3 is TGTGCCAGCAGCGTATTGACAGGGGGAGGAGATGGCTACACCTTC.

The CDR3 DNA follows: TGTGCCAGCAGTCCTACCAGCGGGATAGGGGAGACCCAGTACTTC. Protein product: CASSPTSGIGETQYF. The chain combines TRBV6-1 with TRBJ2-5, with 7 bases fitting TRBD2. There are 15 residues in the CDR3. Germline V gene lookup returns CDR1 MNHNS and CDR2 SASEGT. J lost 5 bases, V lost 5 bases, and 11 bases had no gene match.

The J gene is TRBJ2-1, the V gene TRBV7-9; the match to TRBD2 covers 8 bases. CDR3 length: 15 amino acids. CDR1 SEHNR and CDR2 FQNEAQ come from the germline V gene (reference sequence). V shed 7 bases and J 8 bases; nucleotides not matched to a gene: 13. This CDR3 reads CASKAFGGRIDEQFF. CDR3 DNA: TGTGCCAGCAAGGCGTTTGGCGGGAGGATTGATGAGCAGTTCTTC.

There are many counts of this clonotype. The CDR3 nucleotides are TGTGCCAGCAGCTTGGGACAGATGCAGTACTTC. This encodes CASSLGQMQYF. The rearrangement joins TRBV5-8 to TRBJ2-7; tentative D call: TRBD1 (5 bases). Per the germline V gene, CDR1 is SGHTS and CDR2 is YDEGEE. V was clipped by 0 bases and J by 9 bases, with 7 bases between them. CDR3 length equals 11 residues.